This passage covers 26 T cell receptor beta chains from one sample sequenced in a study of blood T cell repertoires in COVID-19. This table comes from immunoSEQ multiplex PCR, and its TCRdb copy is limited to in-frame clones, with some not included. Here the sample spans 98,000 or so clones, roughly 84% being singletons. The sample comprised peripheral blood. The receptors were sampled from a man in his sixties with acute or convalescent COVID-19.

The rearrangement links TRBV10-3 to TRBJ1-3; tentatively, D is TRBD1 (5 bases). The CDR3 totals 14 residues. V shed 8 bases and J shed 0 bases, with 11 bases lying between them. Germline V gene data show CDR1 as ENHRY and CDR2 as SYGVKD. The CDR3 coding sequence is TGTGCCATCGGGGCAGGGTACTCTGGAAACACCATATATTTT. This encodes CAIGAGYSGNTIYF.

The chain joins TRBV7-2 to TRBJ2-3; 8 bases line up with TRBD2. Germline CDR1 SGHTA, CDR2 FQGNSA. Unmatched junction bases numbered 13, after V lost 2 bases and J lost 9 bases. The CDR3 is 16 residues long. The CDR3 here is CASSLRAGVGLETQYF. The CDR3, as DNA: TGTGCCAGCAGCTTAAGAGCGGGAGTGGGATTGGAGACGCAGTATTTT.

This clone was counted ten times or more. This chain links TRBV4-1 with TRBJ2-1, with 7 bases lining up with TRBD1. Germline V lookup: CDR1 MGHRA, CDR2 YSYEKL. The CDR3 sequence is 12 residues long. V was pared by 4 bases and J by 7 bases, with 1 base of the junction left unmatched. The CDR3 here is CASSPTGNEQFF. CDR3 nucleotide sequence: TGCGCCAGCAGCCCGACAGGGAATGAGCAGTTCTTC.

The chain links TRBV9 to TRBJ2-1, with 9 bases identical to TRBD1. Germline CDR1 reads SGDLS; CDR2 reads YYNGEE. Unmatched junction bases numbered 9, after V lost 3 bases and J lost 8 bases. The CDR3 runs 15 residues. In DNA form, the CDR3 reads TGTGCCAGCAGCGCAGGGGACAGGGTGCTCGATGAGCAGTTCTTC. Protein product: CASSAGDRVLDEQFF.

The chain links TRBV18 to TRBJ1-1, with a possible D match to TRBD1 (6 bases). The V end was cut by 3 bases, the J end by 0 bases, with 23 bases between. The CDR3 runs 19 residues. Germline V gene lookup returns CDR1 KGHSH and CDR2 LQKENI. The CDR3 is CASSPGAGQSLNMNTEAFF. CDR3 sequence (DNA): TGTGCCAGCTCACCGGGGGCCGGACAGTCTTTAAACATGAACACTGAAGCTTTCTTT. Supplemented by reference TRBV18 and TRBJ1-1, the full variable domain reads NAGVMQNPRHLVRRRGQEARLRCSPMKGHSHVYWYRQLPEEGLKFMVYLQKENIIDESGMPKERFSAEFPKEGPSILRIQQVVRGDSAAYFCASSPGAGQSLNMNTEAFFGQGTRLTVV.

This chain uses TRBV19 with TRBJ2-5; a possible D gene is TRBD1 (5 bases). The CDR3 extends over 13 amino acids. With 8 bases removed from V and 5 bases from J, the gap between germline ends came to 15 bases. Germline V gene lookup returns CDR1 LNHDA and CDR2 SQIVND (reference sequence). The CDR3 region is CASGLGEGETQYF. The CDR3 nucleotides read TGTGCCAGTGGGTTAGGGGAAGGGGAGACCCAGTACTTC.

The sample holds a few counts of this clone. The J gene is TRBJ1-4, the V gene TRBV6-2 or TRBV6-3; 12 bases match TRBD1. Germline values: CDR1 MNHEY, CDR2 SVGEGT. The trim removed 3 bases at V and 5 bases at J, leaving 10 bases unmatched. This CDR3 has 18 residues. CDR3 DNA sequence: TGTGCCAGCAGTTATTCACCGGGACAGGGGGCGATAAATGAAAAACTGTTTTTT. It codes for CASSYSPGQGAINEKLFF.

The CDR3, as DNA: TGTGCCACCAGTGGGACCCTGAGAGCGGGACCTAACAATGAGCAGTTCTTC. This sequence encodes CATSGTLRAGPNNEQFF. The gene calls are TRBV24-1 and TRBJ2-1; the match to TRBD2 covers 7 bases. CDR3 length equals 17 residues. Per the germline V gene, CDR1 is KGHDR and CDR2 is SFDVKD. J was trimmed by 5 bases and V by 5 bases; bases with no gene match: 14.

J is TRBJ2-1 and V is TRBV5-1, with 9 bases identical to TRBD2. The ends lost 0 bases at V and 2 bases at J; junction bases unmatched: 9. This CDR3 spans 18 amino acids. CDR1 is SGHRS and CDR2 is YFSETQ in the germline V gene. Here the CDR3 DNA reads TGCGCCAGCAGCTTGGACGCCTTGCGGGAGGGGACCTACAATGAGCAGTTCTTC. As protein: CASSLDALREGTYNEQFF.

The chain joins TRBV11-2 to TRBJ1-1; D gene ambiguous. Trimming removed 6 bases from V and 2 bases from J, with 13 bases in between. CDR1 and CDR2 (germline): SGHAT, FQNNGV. The CDR3 runs to 14 residues. The chain's CDR3 is CASRTAGGNTEAFF. The CDR3 nucleotides are TGTGCCAGCAGGACGGCCGGAGGAAACACTGAAGCTTTCTTT. The full variable domain, in which reference TRBV11-2 and TRBJ1-1 provide the parts outside the CDR3, is EAGVAQSPRYKIIEKRQSVAFWCNPISGHATLYWYQQILGQGPKLLIQFQNNGVVDDSQLPKDRFSAERLKGVDSTLKIQPAKLEDSAVYLCASRTAGGNTEAFFGQGTRLTVV.

The genes are TRBV3-1 (or the pseudogene TRBV3-2) and TRBJ2-5; TRBD2 aligns across 12 bases. This CDR3 comprises 15 residues. CDR1 is LGHDT, CDR2 YNNKEL, per germline (reference sequence). J was trimmed by 4 bases and V by 4 bases; bases with no gene match: 4. CDR3: CASSPTTSGRETQYF. The CDR3 nucleotides read TGTGCCAGCAGCCCGACGACTAGCGGGAGAGAGACCCAGTACTTC.

As for this clone: An end of the junction does not agree with germline; a read error may underlie this. V gene TRBV5-4 combines with J gene TRBJ1-3; D ambiguous. The CDR3 has 18 amino acids. Germline assignment: CDR1 SGHNT and CDR2 YYREEE (reference sequence). This chain's CDR3 is CASSLAGSEELSGNTIYF. The CDR3 DNA is TGCGCCAGCAGCTTGGCGGGTTCCGAGGAACTCTCTGGAAACACCATATATTTT. The whole variable domain, remainder taken from reference TRBV5-4 and TRBJ1-3, is ETGVTQSPTHLIKTRGQQVTLRCSSQSGHNTVSWYQQALGQGPQFIFQYYREEENGRGNFPPRFSGLQFPNYSSELNVNALELDDSALYLCASSLAGSEELSGNTIYFGEGSWLTVV.

This chain uses TRBV12-5 with TRBJ1-5; no clear D. CDR3 length: 14 residues. The V end lost 2 bases, the J end lost 6 bases, and 11 bases lay between the germline ends. Germline V CDR1 and CDR2: LGHNT, FRNRAP. CDR3 amino acids: CASGLWRVGQPQHF. The CDR3 coding sequence is TGTGCTAGTGGTTTGTGGCGGGTCGGTCAGCCCCAGCATTTT.

This chain connects TRBV2 to TRBJ1-2; a weak D match, TRBD1 (5 bases). The V and J ends lost 6 bases and 4 bases respectively, with 12 bases between them. CDR3 length: 13 amino acids. Germline CDR1 and CDR2: SNHLY and FYNNEI. The CDR3 here is CASSVRGAYGYTF. The CDR3 DNA is TGTGCCAGCAGCGTTAGGGGTGCCTATGGCTACACCTTC. Complete variable domain (other parts from reference TRBV2 and TRBJ1-2): EPEVTQTPSHQVTQMGQEVILRCVPISNHLYFYWYRQILGQKVEFLVSFYNNEISEKSEIFDDQFSVERPDGSNFTLKIRSTKLEDSAMYFCASSVRGAYGYTFGSGTRLTVV.

The chain combines TRBV28 with TRBJ2-7; 8 bases align to TRBD1. The CDR3 extends over 15 amino acids. Unmatched junction bases numbered 12, after V lost 1 base and J lost 10 bases. CDR1 MDHEN and CDR2 SYDVKM come from the germline V gene. The CDR3 loop reads CASSLSAGGVTIQYV. CDR3 sequence (DNA): TGTGCCAGCAGTTTATCGGCAGGGGGCGTGACGATTCAGTACGTC.

The chain uses TRBV6-6 and TRBJ1-4, with 7 bases that match TRBD1. Germline trimming cut 5 bases from V and 5 bases from J; bases unmatched to any gene: 5. The CDR3 runs to 14 residues. Germline CDR1 and CDR2: MNHNY and SVGAGI (reference sequence). The CDR3 DNA follows: TGTGCCAGCAGTACGACAGGGAGGAATGAAAAACTGTTTTTT. This gives the protein CASSTTGRNEKLFF.

The chain is built from TRBV10-1 and TRBJ1-3; D is perhaps TRBD1 (5 bases). From germline, CDR1 is WNHNN and CDR2 SYGVQD (reference sequence). The CDR3 consists of 15 residues. Trimming removed 4 bases at V and 2 bases at J, with 12 bases between. CDR3 protein: CASSVGGGTGNTIYF. DNA for the CDR3: TGCGCCAGCAGTGTCGGCGGGGGAACTGGAAACACCATATATTTT.

The chain recombines TRBV19 with TRBJ1-1, with D tentatively TRBD1 (6 bases). Germline V CDR1 and CDR2: LNHDA, SQIVND (reference sequence). The CDR3 loop spans 14 amino acids. The V and J ends lost 5 bases and 5 bases respectively, with 15 bases between them. This chain's CDR3 is CASSSPGQTTEAFF. The CDR3 region has the DNA TGTGCCAGTAGTTCCCCGGGACAAACGACTGAAGCTTTCTTT.

CDR3 protein: CASTLPGGQAFF. CDR3 in DNA: TGTGCCAGCACCCTTCCGGGGGGACAAGCTTTCTTT. This rearrangement joins TRBV6-5 to TRBJ1-1, with a weak D call TRBD1 (5 bases). V was trimmed by 7 bases and J by 9 bases, leaving 15 bases between them. Germline values: CDR1 MNHEY, CDR2 SVGAGI. The CDR3 covers 12 residues.

In this sample, this clone turned up once. The chain carries TRBV11-3 and TRBJ2-3; 8 bases are a match to TRBD2. The CDR3 sequence is 15 residues long. The trim removed 5 bases at V and 4 bases at J, leaving 8 bases unmatched. Germline V gives CDR1 SGHNT, CDR2 YENEEA. The CDR3 spells CASSTLAGLADTQYF. The CDR3 nucleotides are TGTGCCAGCAGCACTCTAGCGGGCCTCGCAGATACGCAGTATTTT.

Here the CDR3 reads CASSSDTWTEAFF. The CDR3 DNA reads as TGCGCCAGCAGCTCCGACACCTGGACTGAAGCTTTCTTT. This sequence joins TRBV5-1 and TRBJ1-1; D unclear. The CDR3 runs 13 residues. V gave up 3 bases and J gave up 5 bases, with 11 bases separating them. Germline V gene lookup returns CDR1 SGHRS and CDR2 YFSETQ.

The V gene is TRBV28, the J gene TRBJ2-3; the D gene is possibly TRBD2 (6 bases). V lost 2 bases to trimming and J lost 6 bases, with 12 bases between them. CDR3 size: 14 residues. Germline V lookup: CDR1 MDHEN, CDR2 SYDVKM. The CDR3 region has the DNA TGTGCCAGCAGTTTAGCCGGGGGTGGGGATACGCAGTATTTT. Encoded protein: CASSLAGGGDTQYF.

The rearrangement joins TRBV6-5 to TRBJ1-1, with D hard to call. CDR1 is MNHEY, CDR2 SVGAGI, per germline. The CDR3 loop spans 13 amino acids. V was trimmed by 0 bases and J by 12 bases, leaving 14 bases between them. CDR3 sequence reads: CASSYSGRPQSFF. As DNA, the CDR3 is TGTGCCAGCAGTTACTCTGGCAGGCCCCAATCTTTCTTT.

The CDR3 loop reads CASSFSSLMNTEAFF. The CDR3 nucleotides are TGTGCCAGCAGTTTCTCGAGCCTAATGAACACTGAAGCTTTCTTT. This rearrangement joins TRBV28 to TRBJ1-1; D not resolved. This CDR3 is built from 15 residues. V lost 3 bases, J lost 0 bases, and 11 bases lay in between. From germline, CDR1 is MDHEN and CDR2 SYDVKM.

V is TRBV14 and J is TRBJ2-1, with D possibly being TRBD2 (6 bases). CDR1 is SGHDN, CDR2 FVKESK, per germline. This CDR3 contains 16 residues. V dropped 2 bases and J dropped 10 bases, with 21 bases sitting between them. The CDR3 sequence: CASSQLPGAPVWEQFF. The CDR3, as DNA: TGTGCCAGCAGCCAACTTCCGGGAGCCCCGGTATGGGAGCAGTTCTTC.

This clone has just a few counts. V gene TRBV7-6 combines with J gene TRBJ2-5; no reliable D call. CDR1 is SGHVS, CDR2 FNYEAQ, per germline. The CDR3 runs 12 residues. V dropped 2 bases and J dropped 6 bases, with 7 bases sitting between them. The CDR3 spells CASSLSEQTQYF. In nucleotides, the CDR3 is TGTGCCAGCAGCTTATCAGAACAGACCCAGTACTTC.